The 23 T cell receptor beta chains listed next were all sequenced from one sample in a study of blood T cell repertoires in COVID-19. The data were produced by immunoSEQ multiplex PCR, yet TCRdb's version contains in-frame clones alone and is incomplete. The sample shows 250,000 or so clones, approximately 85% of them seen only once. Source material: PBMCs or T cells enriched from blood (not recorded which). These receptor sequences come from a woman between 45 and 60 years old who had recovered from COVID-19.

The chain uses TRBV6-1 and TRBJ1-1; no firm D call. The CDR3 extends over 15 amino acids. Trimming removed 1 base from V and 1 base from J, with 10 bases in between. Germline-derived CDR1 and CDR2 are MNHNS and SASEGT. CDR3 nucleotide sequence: TGTGCCAGCAGTGAAGAGAACCTACGGAACACTGAAGCTTTCTTT. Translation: CASSEENLRNTEAFF.

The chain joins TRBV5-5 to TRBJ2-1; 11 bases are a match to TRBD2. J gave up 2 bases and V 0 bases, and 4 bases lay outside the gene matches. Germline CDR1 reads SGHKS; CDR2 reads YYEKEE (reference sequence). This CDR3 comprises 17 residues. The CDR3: CASSLELTSGAYNEQFF. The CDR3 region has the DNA TGTGCCAGCAGCTTGGAGTTGACTAGCGGGGCCTACAATGAGCAGTTCTTC.

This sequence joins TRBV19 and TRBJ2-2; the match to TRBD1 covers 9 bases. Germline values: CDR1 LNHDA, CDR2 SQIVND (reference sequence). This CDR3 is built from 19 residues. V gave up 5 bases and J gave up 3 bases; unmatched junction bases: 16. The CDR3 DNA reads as TGTGCCAGTAGTCCACCCACAGGGGGCGCCGGACGGCACACCGGGGAGCTGTTTTTT. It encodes CASSPPTGGAGRHTGELFF.

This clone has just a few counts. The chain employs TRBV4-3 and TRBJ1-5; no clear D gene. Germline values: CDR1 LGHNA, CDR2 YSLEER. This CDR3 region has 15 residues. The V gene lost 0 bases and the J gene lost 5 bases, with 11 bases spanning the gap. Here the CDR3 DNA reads TGCGCCAGCAGCCAAGATACTCACTATGATCAGCCCCAGCATTTT. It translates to CASSQDTHYDQPQHF.

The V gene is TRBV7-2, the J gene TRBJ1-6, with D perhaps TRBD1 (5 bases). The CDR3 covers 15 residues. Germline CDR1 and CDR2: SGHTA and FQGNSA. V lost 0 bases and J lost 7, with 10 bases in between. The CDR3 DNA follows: TGTGCCAGCAGCTTAGCGGGAGGGACCAATTCACCCCTCCACTTT. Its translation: CASSLAGGTNSPLHF.

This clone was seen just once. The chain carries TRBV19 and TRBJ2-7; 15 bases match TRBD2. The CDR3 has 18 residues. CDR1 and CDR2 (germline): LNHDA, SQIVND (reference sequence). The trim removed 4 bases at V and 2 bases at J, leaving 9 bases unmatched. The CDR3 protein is CASSTRTSGRAQPYEQYF. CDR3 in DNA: TGTGCCAGTAGTACCCGGACTAGCGGGAGGGCTCAGCCCTACGAGCAGTACTTC.

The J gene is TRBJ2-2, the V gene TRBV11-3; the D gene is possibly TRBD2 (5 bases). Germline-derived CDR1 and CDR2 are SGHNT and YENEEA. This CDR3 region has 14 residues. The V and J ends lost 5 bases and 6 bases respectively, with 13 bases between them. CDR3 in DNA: TGTGCCAGCAGCCCGTCCACTAGACCCGGGGAGCTGTTTTTT. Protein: CASSPSTRPGELFF.

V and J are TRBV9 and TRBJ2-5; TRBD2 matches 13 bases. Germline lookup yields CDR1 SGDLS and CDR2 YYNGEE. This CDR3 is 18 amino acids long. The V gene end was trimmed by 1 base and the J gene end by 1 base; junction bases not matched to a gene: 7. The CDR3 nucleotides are TGTGCCAGCAGCGTAAGAGACGGACTAGCGGGGGCCCAAGAGACCCAGTACTTC. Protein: CASSVRDGLAGAQETQYF.

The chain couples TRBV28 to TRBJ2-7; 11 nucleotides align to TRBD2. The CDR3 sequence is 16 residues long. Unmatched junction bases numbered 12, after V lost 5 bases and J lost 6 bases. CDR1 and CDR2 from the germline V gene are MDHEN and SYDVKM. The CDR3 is CASSLRASGRPSEQYF. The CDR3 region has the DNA TGTGCCAGCAGTCTTCGGGCTAGCGGGAGGCCTAGCGAGCAGTACTTC. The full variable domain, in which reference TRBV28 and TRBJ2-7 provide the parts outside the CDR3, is DVKVTQSSRYLVKRTGEKVFLECVQDMDHENMFWYRQDPGLGLRLIYFSYDVKMKEKGDIPEGYSVSREKKERFSLILESASTNQTSMYLCASSLRASGRPSEQYFGPGTRLTVT.

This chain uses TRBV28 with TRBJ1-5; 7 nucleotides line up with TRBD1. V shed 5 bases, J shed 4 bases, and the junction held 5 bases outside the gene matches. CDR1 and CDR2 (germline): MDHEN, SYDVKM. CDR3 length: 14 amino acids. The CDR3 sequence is CASSPRDRNQPQHF. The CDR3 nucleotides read TGTGCCAGCAGTCCCCGGGACAGAAATCAGCCCCAGCATTTT.

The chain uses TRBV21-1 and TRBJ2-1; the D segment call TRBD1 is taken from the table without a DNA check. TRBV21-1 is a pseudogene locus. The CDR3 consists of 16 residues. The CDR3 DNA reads TGTGCCAGCAGCCAGACTGGACAGGGCTCCTACAATGAGCAGTTCTTC. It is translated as CASSQTGQGSYNEQFF.

DNA for the CDR3: TGTGCCAGCAGTTTGAGCGGGAGGGCCAGTGATACGCAGTATTTT. Encoded protein: CASSLSGRASDTQYF. This chain links TRBV7-3 with TRBJ2-3; 10 bases match TRBD2. V dropped 6 bases and J dropped 6; count of bases not matched to a gene: 9. Germline loops: CDR1 SGHTA, CDR2 FQGTGA. The CDR3 runs 15 residues.

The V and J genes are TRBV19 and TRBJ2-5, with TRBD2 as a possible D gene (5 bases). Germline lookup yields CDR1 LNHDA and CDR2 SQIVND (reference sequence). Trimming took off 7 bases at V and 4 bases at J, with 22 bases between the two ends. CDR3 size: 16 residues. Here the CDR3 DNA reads TGTGCCAGTACTCTCTCGCTCGGACTCCACCCAGAGACCCAGTACTTC. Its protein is CASTLSLGLHPETQYF.

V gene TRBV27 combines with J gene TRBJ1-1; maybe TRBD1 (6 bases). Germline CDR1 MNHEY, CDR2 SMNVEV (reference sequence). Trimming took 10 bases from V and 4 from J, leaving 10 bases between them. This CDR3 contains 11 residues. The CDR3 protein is CAIVGGTEAFF. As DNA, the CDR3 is TGTGCCATCGTAGGGGGCACTGAAGCTTTCTTT.

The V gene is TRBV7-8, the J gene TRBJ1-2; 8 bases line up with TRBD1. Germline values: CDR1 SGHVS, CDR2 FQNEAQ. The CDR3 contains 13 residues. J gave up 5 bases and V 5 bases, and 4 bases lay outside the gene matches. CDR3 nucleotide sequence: TGTGCCAGCAGCCCCACAGGGGGATATGGCTACACCTTC. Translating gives CASSPTGGYGYTF.

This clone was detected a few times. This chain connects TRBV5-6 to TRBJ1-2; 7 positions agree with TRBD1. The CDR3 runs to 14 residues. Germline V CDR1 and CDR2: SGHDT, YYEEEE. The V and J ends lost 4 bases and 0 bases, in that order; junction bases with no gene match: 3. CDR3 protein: CASSVGQTNYGYTF. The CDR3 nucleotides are TGTGCCAGCAGCGTGGGACAGACTAACTATGGCTACACCTTC.

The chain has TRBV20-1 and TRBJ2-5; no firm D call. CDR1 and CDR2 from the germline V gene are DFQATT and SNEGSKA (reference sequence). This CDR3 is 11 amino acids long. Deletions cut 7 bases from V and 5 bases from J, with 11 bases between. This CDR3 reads CSVKRWETQYF. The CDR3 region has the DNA TGCAGTGTTAAGAGGTGGGAGACCCAGTACTTC.

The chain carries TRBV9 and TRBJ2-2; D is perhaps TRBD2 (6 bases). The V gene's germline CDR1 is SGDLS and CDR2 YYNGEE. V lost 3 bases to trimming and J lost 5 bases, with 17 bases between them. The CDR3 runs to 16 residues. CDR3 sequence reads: CASSALGGSMTGELFF. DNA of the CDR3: TGTGCCAGCAGCGCCCTCGGGGGAAGTATGACCGGGGAGCTGTTTTTT. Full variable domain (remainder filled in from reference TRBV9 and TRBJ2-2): DSGVTQTPKHLITATGQRVTLRCSPRSGDLSVYWYQQSLDQGLQFLIQYYNGEERAKGNILERFSAQQFPDLHSELNLSSLELGDSALYFCASSALGGSMTGELFFGEGSRLTVL.

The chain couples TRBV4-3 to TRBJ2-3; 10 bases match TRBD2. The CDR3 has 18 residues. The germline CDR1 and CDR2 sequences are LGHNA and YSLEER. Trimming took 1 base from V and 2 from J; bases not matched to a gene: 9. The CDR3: CASSQVSLAGEITDTQYF. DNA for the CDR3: TGCGCCAGCAGCCAAGTTAGCCTAGCGGGAGAGATCACAGATACGCAGTATTTT.

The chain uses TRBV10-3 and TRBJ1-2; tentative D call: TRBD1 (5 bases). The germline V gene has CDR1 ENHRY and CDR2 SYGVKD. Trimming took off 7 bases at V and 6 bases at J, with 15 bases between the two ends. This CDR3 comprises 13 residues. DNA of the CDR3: TGTGCCATCACCTATCAGCCCAGGGATGGCTACACCTTC. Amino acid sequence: CAITYQPRDGYTF.

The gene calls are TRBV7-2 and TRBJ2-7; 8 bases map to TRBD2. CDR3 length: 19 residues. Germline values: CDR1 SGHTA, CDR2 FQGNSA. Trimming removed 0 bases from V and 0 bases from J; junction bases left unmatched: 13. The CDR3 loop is CASSLAPGLVIVSSYEQYF. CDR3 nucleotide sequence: TGTGCCAGCAGCTTAGCACCGGGACTAGTAATAGTGAGCTCCTACGAGCAGTACTTC.

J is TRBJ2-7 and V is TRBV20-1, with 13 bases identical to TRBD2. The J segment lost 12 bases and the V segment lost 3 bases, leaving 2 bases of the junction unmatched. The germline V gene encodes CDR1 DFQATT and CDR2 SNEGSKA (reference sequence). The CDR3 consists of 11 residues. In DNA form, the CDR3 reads TGCAGTGCTAGGGGACTAGCGGGACCGTACTTC. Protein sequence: CSARGLAGPYF.

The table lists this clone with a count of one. The CDR3, as DNA: TGTGCCAGCAGTATCGACAGTAGCAATCAGCCCCAGCATTTT. Its translation: CASSIDSSNQPQHF. The J gene is TRBJ1-5, the V gene TRBV27; perhaps TRBD1 as D (5 bases). Germline V gene sequence: CDR1 MNHEY, CDR2 SMNVEV (reference sequence). The V gene lost 5 bases and the J gene lost 0 bases, with 8 bases spanning the gap. The CDR3 is 14 residues long.